The clone carrying this T cell receptor (beta chain) showed up just a few times. Its cognate antigen is unknown. Germline lookup yields CDR1 DFQATT and CDR2 SNEGSKA (reference sequence). V was pared by 5 bases and J by 7 bases, with 9 bases between. The CDR3 is 11 residues long. Sequenced material consisted of expressed TCRB transcripts (all of the isolated RNA was reverse transcribed). Profiling relied on immunoSEQ multiplex PCR, and the TCRdb table lists in-frame clones only, not all of them. Of about 370,000 clones listed, around 10% are singletons. This sample was taken from a study of beta chain features in type 1 diabetes. General study findings and limits: In all four CD4+ subsets, TCRB CDR3 length was significantly, moderately reduced in type 1 diabetes.

This rearrangement joins TRBV20-1 to TRBJ2-1; D is unclear. This clonotype originated in a man aged 30-40 years with type 1 diabetes. The source material was central memory CD4+ T cells from blood. The CDR3: CSAPRVNEQFF. Written as DNA, the CDR3 is TGCAGTGCTCCCCGGGTGAATGAGCAGTTCTTC.